This T cell receptor (beta chain) was profiled in a study of blood T cell repertoires in COVID-19 (dated by TCRdb to 2020 to 2021). Looking at the study overall: Collaborator samples came from the United States, Italy and Spain and covered acute and convalescent phases of COVID-19. Nearly every sample came with metadata listing a de-identified subject ID, COVID-19 status, age in years and sex. The dataset comprised deeply sampled blood TCRbeta repertoires from subjects exposed to, actively infected with, or recovered from COVID-19. The prospective study material was composed of cDNA or gDNA derived from T cells, B-cell-depleted T cells, or PBMCs. Samples were obtained from the ongoing ImmuneRACE study (first 160 participants) and from approximately 1,200 subjects provided by 6 global collaborators. HLA class I and class II types, where available, came from metadata supplied by the sample provider rather than from assay-based typing. A freely available public database, intended as a resource for researchers studying the immune response to SARS-CoV-2, is where the repertoires were released. What the work shows at the level of the full study, not this receptor alone: The amount of clinical and demographic metadata varied by source and participant and was provided uncurated.

The immunoSEQ Assay, a bias-controlled multiplex PCR, was used to amplify TCRbeta CDR3 regions from genomic DNA. The published analysis was carried out like this. The number of nucleated cells in each sample was estimated from the amplification of reference gene primers within the assay. To quantify the absolute abundance of each unique TCRbeta CDR3 rearrangement, sequence reads were collapsed and filtered. For each sample, productive Simpson clonality was calculated as the square root of Simpson's diversity index across productive rearrangements. What TCRdb holds here is the immuneACCESS table cut down to in-frame rearrangements. Part of the clones is not present; checked against another copy, under half of the missing clones reflect an unresolved V gene, and the others are unexplained. D and trimming come from the DNA, and the V and J calls and clone size come from that table. This sample is represented by hundreds of thousands of clones; around four fifths of them were singletons. The biggest ten clones account for 15% to 20% of the sample.

V was cut back by 2 bases and J by 5 bases, leaving a gap of 18 bases between them. The germline V gene (reference sequence) yields LNHDA for CDR1 and SQIVND for CDR2. From cysteine to phenylalanine, the CDR3 is 16 amino acids long. Only CDR3 DNA remains: 48 bases, in frame from the first base. The collaborating institutions used their own protocols to collect whole blood in K2EDTA tubes. For TCRbeta analysis, collaborators shipped samples in one of three forms: frozen whole blood, isolated PBMCs, or DNA extracted from either of those sample types. As concerns this clone: Its antigen is not yet known. No much larger clone exists at a distance of one base, and base qualities are not known.

Sample: peripheral blood. The sequence came from a woman older than 75 with active or convalescent COVID-19. The chain joins TRBV19 to TRBJ1-2; the best D guess is TRBD1, with 5 bases matching. The nucleotide sequence reads TGTGCCAGTAGTATATCGACAGCCCCTGGAAGATATGGCTACACCTTC. Protein translation: CASSISTAPGRYGYTF.